This T cell receptor beta chain comes out of a study of cytomegalovirus exposure and HLA in healthy donors. Amplification used 60 Vbeta primers and 13 Jbeta primers. Sequencing was performed with immunoSEQ multiplex PCR; in TCRdb, only in-frame clones are kept and a portion is missing. The sample has about 87,000 clones, approximately 74% seen once. This clone came up once. The CDR3 spans 12 residues. Germline V gene lookup returns CDR1 SGHAT and CDR2 FQNNGV. Between the trimmed V and J ends, which lost 2 bases and 11 bases, there was a span of 12 bases. This receptor was identified in a man between 25 and 39 years old in good health and CMV-seropositive. The chain carries TRBV11-2 and TRBJ1-1; D call uncertain. Sequences were obtained from PBMCs. The CDR3: CASSLSYRGAFF. In DNA, the CDR3 is TGTGCCAGCAGCTTATCTTACCGCGGGGCTTTCTTT.